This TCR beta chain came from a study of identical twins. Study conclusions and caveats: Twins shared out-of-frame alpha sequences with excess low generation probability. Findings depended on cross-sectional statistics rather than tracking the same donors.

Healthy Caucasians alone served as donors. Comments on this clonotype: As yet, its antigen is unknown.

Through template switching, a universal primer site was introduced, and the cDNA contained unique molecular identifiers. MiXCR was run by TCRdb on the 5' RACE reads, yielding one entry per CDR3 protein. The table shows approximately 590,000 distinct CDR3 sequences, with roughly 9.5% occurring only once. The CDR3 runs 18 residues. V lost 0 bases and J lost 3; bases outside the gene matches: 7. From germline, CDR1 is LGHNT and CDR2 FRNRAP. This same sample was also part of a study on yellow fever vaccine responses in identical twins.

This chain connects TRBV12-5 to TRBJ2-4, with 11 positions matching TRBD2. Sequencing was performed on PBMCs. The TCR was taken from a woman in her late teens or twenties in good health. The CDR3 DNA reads TGTGCTAGTGGTTTGGTAGCTAGCGGGAGGCCCGACAAAAACATTCAGTACTTC. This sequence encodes CASGLVASGRPDKNIQYF.